This TCR beta chain derives from a study of blood T cell repertoires in COVID-19. Whole-study context: Samples of COVID-19 (acute and convalescent) were obtained from the United States, Italy and Spain. T cells, B-cell-depleted T cells, or PBMCs supplied cDNA or gDNA.

Measured with immunoSEQ multiplex PCR; TCRdb has only the in-frame clones, and not every one. The repertoire holds about 270,000 clones, with approximately 92% as singletons. Recovery among Cohort 3 donors was established by two negative PCRs, clearance, or symptom resolution. This TCR was sampled from a young woman who had recovered from COVID-19. Sequenced material: PBMCs or T cells enriched from blood (not recorded which).

The CDR3 loop reads CASSDRTGGEDTEAFF. In nucleotides, the CDR3 is TGTGCCAGCAGTGACAGGACAGGGGGGGAGGACACTGAAGCTTTCTTT. V and J are TRBV6-1 and TRBJ1-1; 10 bases agree with TRBD1. In germline, CDR1 is MNHNS, CDR2 SASEGT. The CDR3 has 16 amino acids. The J segment lost 3 bases and the V segment lost 3 bases, leaving 7 bases of the junction unmatched.